The source of this TCR beta chain is a study of patients and donors after allogeneic stem cell transplantation. This CDR3 comprises 14 residues. Deletions cut 4 bases from V and 4 bases from J, with 13 bases between. Germline V gene sequence: CDR1 LGHDT, CDR2 YNNKEL (reference sequence). This clonotype was seen ten or more times. TCRdb reprocessed the RT-PCR reads with MiXCR, giving one entry per CDR3 protein. The sample shows fewer than 95,000 distinct CDR3 sequences, 5% of them seen only once. Sequencing used blood, either unsorted or a sorted T cell fraction (not recorded which). This TCR was sampled from a human donor who was either an allogeneic HSCT recipient or a stem cell or donor lymphocyte infusion donor (not recorded which). It is not recorded whose cells these are; they may come from a transplant donor. The gene calls are TRBV3-1 and TRBJ1-1; D is undetermined. The CDR3: CASSPRALGTEAFF. The CDR3, as DNA: TGTGCCAGCAGCCCGCGGGCCCTCGGCACTGAAGCTTTCTTT.